Each of the 18 T cell receptor beta chains below was sequenced from the same sample in a study of blood T cell repertoires in COVID-19. The data were produced by immunoSEQ multiplex PCR, yet TCRdb's version contains in-frame clones alone and is incomplete. The sample carries about 120,000 clones, approximately 70% recorded once. The specimen was peripheral blood. Receptor source: an older woman with acute or convalescent COVID-19.

The rearrangement links TRBV11-3 to TRBJ2-2; D call uncertain. The germline V gene has CDR1 SGHNT and CDR2 YENEEA. The V end was cut by 8 bases, the J end by 2 bases, with 12 bases between. The CDR3 covers 14 residues. CDR3 sequence reads: CASGPLENTGELFF. DNA of the CDR3: TGTGCCAGCGGGCCTCTGGAAAACACCGGGGAGCTGTTTTTT. Based on the CDR3 plus reference TRBV11-3 and TRBJ2-2, the full variable domain is EAGVVQSPRYKIIEKKQPVAFWCNPISGHNTLYWYLQNLGQGPELLIRYENEEAVDDSQLPKDRFSAERLKGVDSTLKIQPAELGDSAVYLCASGPLENTGELFFGEGSRLTVL.

The rearrangement joins TRBV29-1 to TRBJ2-1; 16 bases agree with TRBD2. Germline V gene sequence: CDR1 SQVTM, CDR2 ANQGSEA. Unmatched junction bases numbered 13, after V lost 7 bases and J lost 1 base. The CDR3 is 19 amino acids. The CDR3 DNA reads as TGCAGCGCCTCCAACCCCCCGGGACTAGCGGGGGGGTCCTACAATGAGCAGTTCTTC. It encodes CSASNPPGLAGGSYNEQFF.

The chain recombines TRBV5-1 with TRBJ2-7, with D unclear. This CDR3 region has 11 residues. Germline CDR1 reads SGHRS; CDR2 reads YFSETQ. V was trimmed by 5 bases and J by 0 bases, leaving 3 bases between them. CDR3 loop: CASSYSYEQYF. DNA of the CDR3: TGCGCCAGCAGTTACTCCTACGAGCAGTACTTC.

The rearrangement uses TRBV18 and TRBJ1-4; 12 positions agree with TRBD1. Germline loops: CDR1 KGHSH, CDR2 LQKENI. J was trimmed by 7 bases and V by 3 bases; bases with no gene match: 0. The CDR3 sequence is 14 residues long. The CDR3 DNA sequence: TGTGCCAGCTCACCGGGACAGGGGGCTGAAAAACTGTTTTTT. Translation: CASSPGQGAEKLFF.

V and J are TRBV2 and TRBJ2-1, with D possibly being TRBD2 (5 bases). In germline, CDR1 is SNHLY, CDR2 FYNNEI. V gave up 6 bases and J gave up 4 bases, with 16 bases separating them. The CDR3 runs 15 residues. CDR3 nucleotide sequence: TGTGCCAGCAGGGAGGATACGAACGCGTACAATGAGCAGTTCTTC. Protein sequence: CASREDTNAYNEQFF. The variable domain in full, with the rest retrieved from reference TRBV2 and TRBJ2-1, is EPEVTQTPSHQVTQMGQEVILRCVPISNHLYFYWYRQILGQKVEFLVSFYNNEISEKSEIFDDQFSVERPDGSNFTLKIRSTKLEDSAMYFCASREDTNAYNEQFFGPGTRLTVL.

The rearrangement links TRBV6-1 to TRBJ2-1; 9 bases line up with TRBD2. This CDR3 contains 18 residues. Germline values: CDR1 MNHNS, CDR2 SASEGT. Losses at the gene ends were 2 bases for V and 6 bases for J; bases not matched to a gene: 14. CDR3 region: CASSEYGGGASFPNEQFF. CDR3 nucleotide sequence: TGTGCCAGCAGTGAATATGGCGGGGGGGCGTCTTTCCCCAATGAGCAGTTCTTC.

The chain employs TRBV3-1 (or the pseudogene TRBV3-2) and TRBJ1-5, with a weak D call TRBD1 (6 bases). The germline V and J ends were trimmed by 4 bases and 0 bases, with 7 bases remaining between them. Germline V CDR1 and CDR2: LGHDT, YNNKEL (reference sequence). The CDR3 length is 14 residues. The CDR3 is CASSLGHSNQPQHF. DNA of the CDR3: TGTGCCAGCAGCCTGGGACATAGCAATCAGCCCCAGCATTTT.

The V call is TRBV7-2, the J call TRBJ1-2; 8 nucleotides align to TRBD1. Trimming removed 5 bases from V and 8 bases from J; junction bases left unmatched: 7. Germline CDR1 SGHTA, CDR2 FQGNSA. The CDR3 totals 13 residues. CDR3 bases: TGTGCCAGCAGCGTGCAGGGGGCGGGGGGCTACACCTTC. Protein sequence: CASSVQGAGGYTF.

The chain has TRBV19 and TRBJ1-4, with D possibly being TRBD1 (5 bases). Trimming cost V 5 bases and J 6 bases, with 16 bases left between them. In germline, CDR1 is LNHDA, CDR2 SQIVND (reference sequence). The CDR3 loop spans 15 amino acids. CDR3 coding DNA: TGTGCCAGTAGTCTAGCCGGGACTAGTTATGAAAAACTGTTTTTT. Translating gives CASSLAGTSYEKLFF.

This clone has more than one count but fewer than ten. The V gene is TRBV3-1 (or the pseudogene TRBV3-2), the J gene TRBJ2-2; tentative D call: TRBD1 (6 bases). CDR1 is LGHDT, CDR2 YNNKEL, per germline (reference sequence). Between the trimmed V and J ends, which lost 5 bases and 4 bases, there was a span of 11 bases. The CDR3 is made up of 14 amino acids. The CDR3 loop reads CASSYRQATGELFF. CDR3 sequence (DNA): TGTGCCAGCAGCTACCGACAGGCCACCGGGGAGCTGTTTTTT.

The chain recombines TRBV10-3 with TRBJ2-5, with 12 nucleotides matching TRBD2. This CDR3 comprises 18 residues. Germline lookup yields CDR1 ENHRY and CDR2 SYGVKD. The V segment lost 4 bases and the J segment 1 base; nucleotides outside the gene matches: 10. The CDR3, as DNA: TGTGCCATCAGTGTCGCTAGCGGGGGGGCCCGTTTCCAAGAGACCCAGTACTTC. Its translation is CAISVASGGARFQETQYF.

The CDR3 DNA sequence: TGTGCCAGTAGTAGAGGAGGACGACGGATGAATCAGCCCCAGCATTTT. Its protein product is CASSRGGRRMNQPQHF. The chain couples TRBV19 to TRBJ1-5; D ambiguous. The CDR3 covers 16 residues. Germline loops: CDR1 LNHDA, CDR2 SQIVND (reference sequence). V gave up 4 bases and J gave up 4 bases, with 17 bases separating them.

The chain joins TRBV7-3 to TRBJ1-1, with 9 bases that match TRBD1. This CDR3 is built from 16 residues. The germline V gene encodes CDR1 SGHTA and CDR2 FQGTGA. V shed 2 bases, J shed 0 bases, and the junction held 4 bases outside the gene matches. The CDR3 loop is CASSLGTGIMNTEAFF. The CDR3 nucleotides read TGTGCCAGCAGCTTAGGGACAGGGATTATGAACACTGAAGCTTTCTTT.

This chain links TRBV9 with TRBJ2-2; a weak D match, TRBD2 (5 bases). The germline V gene encodes CDR1 SGDLS and CDR2 YYNGEE. Deletions cut 7 bases from V and 0 bases from J, with 7 bases between. The CDR3 sequence is 13 residues long. CDR3 loop: CASGRSNTGELFF. The CDR3 nucleotides are TGTGCCAGCGGGAGATCGAACACCGGGGAGCTGTTTTTT.

The rearrangement joins TRBV6-2 or TRBV6-3 to TRBJ2-7; 9 positions match TRBD1. This CDR3 comprises 16 residues. The V segment lost 2 bases and the J segment 3 bases; nucleotides outside the gene matches: 8. The germline CDR1 and CDR2 sequences are MNHEY and SVGEGT. CDR3 DNA: TGTGCCAGCAGTTACCGAACCGGGACAGGGAACTACGAGCAGTACTTC. This translates into CASSYRTGTGNYEQYF.

The rearrangement links TRBV6-5 to TRBJ1-3; D gene unclear. Per the germline V gene, CDR1 is MNHEY and CDR2 is SVGAGI. The CDR3 runs 14 residues. Trimming left V 7 bases short and J 5 bases short, with 15 bases between. The DNA for the CDR3 is TGTGCCAGCAAGGAGGGCCAGTCGAGAAACACCATATATTTT. Translated: CASKEGQSRNTIYF.

The chain employs TRBV2 and TRBJ2-1; the D is unclear. Germline V CDR1 and CDR2: SNHLY, FYNNEI. Trimming pared 5 bases from V and 0 bases from J, leaving 8 bases between. The CDR3 loop spans 14 amino acids. CDR3 residues: CASSLQTSYNEQFF. The CDR3 bases are TGTGCCAGCAGTCTACAGACCTCCTACAATGAGCAGTTCTTC.

This chain connects TRBV5-1 to TRBJ2-3, with 7 bases fitting TRBD1. Germline V gene sequence: CDR1 SGHRS, CDR2 YFSETQ. Trimming took 0 bases from V and 2 from J; bases not matched to a gene: 9. The CDR3 has 17 residues. The CDR3 DNA is TGCGCCAGCAGCTTGGCTACAGGGGTCCGATCCACAGATACGCAGTATTTT. This codes for CASSLATGVRSTDTQYF.